The sequence of this TCR beta chain was determined in a study of T cells expressing NK-cell markers. Study conclusions and caveats: Similarly, these clonotypes led the CD3+CD56-NKG2C+ fraction as well in several donors.

TCRdb re-called the 5' RACE reads and shows each CDR3 protein once, DNA omitted. This sample's clone table lists a few hundred thousand distinct CDR3 sequences. On this clonotype: Antigen unknown.

The CDR3 runs 15 residues. Germline values: CDR1 MGHRA, CDR2 YSYEKL. The source of this sequence is a man aged 18-30 years in good health. This chain connects TRBV4-1 to TRBJ2-1; with no DNA, the TCRdb D assignment of TRBD1 cannot be verified. Sequencing was performed on blood T cells: a sorted CD56 or NKG2C T cell subset, CD4+ or CD8+ T cells, or bulk PBMC T cells (not recorded which). CDR3 amino acids: CASSQDWGSSNEQFF.